This T cell receptor beta chain was sequenced during a study of STAT5B mutations in CD4+ large granular lymphocyte leukemia. General study results and limits: Only 6 or 7 CD4-sorted patient samples were compared with healthy controls for clonality. Without HLA matching, higher CD4+ than CD8+ T-LGLL clonality could reflect small sample size.

Profiled with immunoSEQ multiplex PCR; TCRdb holds only in-frame clones, not every one. The sample comprises 9,800 or so clones, roughly four fifths of which are singletons, and 65% to 75% rests with the top ten. As for this clone: The antigen remains undetermined.

Germline values: CDR1 SGHTA, CDR2 FQGNSA. Deletions cut 5 bases from V and 4 bases from J, with 19 bases between. This CDR3 region has 16 residues. This sequence originates from a man between 60 and 75 years old with CD4+ T-cell large granular lymphocyte leukemia. Sequenced input: PBMCs. This chain uses TRBV7-2 with TRBJ2-3, with a tentative D call TRBD1 (6 bases). The CDR3 here is CASSPVGAGESDTQYF. In nucleotides, the CDR3 is TGTGCCAGCAGCCCGGTGGGGGCAGGGGAGTCAGATACGCAGTATTTT.